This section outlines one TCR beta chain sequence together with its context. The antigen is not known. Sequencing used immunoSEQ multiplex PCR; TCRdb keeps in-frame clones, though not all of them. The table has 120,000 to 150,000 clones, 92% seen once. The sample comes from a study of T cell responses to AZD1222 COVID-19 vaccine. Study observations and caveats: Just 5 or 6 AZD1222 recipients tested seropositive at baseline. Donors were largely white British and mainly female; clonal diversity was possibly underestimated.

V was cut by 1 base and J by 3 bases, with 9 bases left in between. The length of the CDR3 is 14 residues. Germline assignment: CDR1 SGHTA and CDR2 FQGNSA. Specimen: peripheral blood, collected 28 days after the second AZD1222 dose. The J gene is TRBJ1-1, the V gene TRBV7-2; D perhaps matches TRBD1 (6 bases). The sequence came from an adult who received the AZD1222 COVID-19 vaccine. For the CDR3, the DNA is TGTGCCAGCAGCTTAGAGGGGGGACACACTGAAGCTTTCTTT. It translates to CASSLEGGHTEAFF. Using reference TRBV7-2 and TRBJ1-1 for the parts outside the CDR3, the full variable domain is GAGVSQSPSNKVTEKGKDVELRCDPISGHTALYWYRQSLGQGLEFLIYFQGNSAPDKSGLPSDRFSAERTGGSVSTLTIQRTQQEDSAVYLCASSLEGGHTEAFFGQGTRLTVV.